This is a list of T cell receptor beta chains from one sample in a study of technical replicates of blood from several donors. Sequencing used immunoSEQ multiplex PCR; TCRdb keeps in-frame clones, though not all of them. The table lists about 76,000 clones, around 97% of them singletons. Sequenced input: T cells isolated from PBMCs. Every receptor here comes from a human donor in good health. CDR3s include the opening cysteine and the closing phenylalanine or tryptophan. Fields, in order: clone size, J gene, V gene, D gene, CDR3 protein, CDR3 DNA. The D gene is left open where the match is weak. Only some rows state a clone size, as once, few, many or a class for expanded clones.

.	TRBJ1-4	TRBV6-1	.	CASSEALPRRTVQEKLFF	TGTGCCAGCAGTGAAGCGCTCCCCCGTAGAACCGTTCAAGAAAAACTGTTTTTT
.	TRBJ2-5	TRBV2	TRBD1	CASSATGYQETQYF	TGTGCCAGCAGTGCGACAGGGTATCAAGAGACCCAGTACTTC
.	TRBJ1-5	TRBV19	.	CASGDSHNQPQHF	TGTGCCAGTGGAGACAGCCACAATCAGCCCCAGCATTTT
.	TRBJ2-6	TRBV5-4	.	CASSLEQPGANVLTF	TGTGCCAGCAGCTTGGAACAGCCTGGGGCCAACGTCCTGACTTTC
.	TRBJ2-3	TRBV6-5	TRBD1	CASSRDRGSTDTQYF	TGTGCCAGCAGCCGGGACAGGGGAAGCACAGATACGCAGTATTTT
.	TRBJ2-1	TRBV2	.	CASSVSRYSYNEQFF	TGTGCCAGCAGTGTGTCGAGGTATTCCTACAATGAGCAGTTCTTC
.	TRBJ1-2	TRBV27	.	CASSLGIGGSGYTF	TGTGCCAGCAGTTTAGGGATAGGAGGATCTGGCTACACCTTC
.	TRBJ2-7	TRBV5-1	.	CASSLVGGVSSYEQYF	TGCGCCAGCAGCCTCGTCGGAGGGGTATCCTCCTACGAGCAGTACTTC
.	TRBJ1-4	TRBV5-1	.	CASARGSSATTNEKLFF	TGCGCCAGCGCTAGGGGCAGCTCGGCCACAACTAATGAAAAACTGTTTTTT
.	TRBJ2-2	TRBV5-6	TRBD2	CASSPLAGTYTGELFF	TGTGCCAGCAGCCCCTTAGCGGGGACGTACACCGGGGAGCTGTTTTTT
.	TRBJ2-7	TRBV7-8	.	CASSLLGTGPEQYF	TGTGCCAGCAGCTTACTGGGTACAGGCCCCGAGCAGTACTTC
.	TRBJ1-1	TRBV28	.	CASSLIRDTEAFF	TGTGCCAGCAGTTTGATCAGGGACACTGAAGCTTTCTTT
.	TRBJ2-7	TRBV6-4	TRBD2	CASSNLAGGEQYF	TGTGCCAGCAGTAATCTAGCGGGAGGGGAGCAGTACTTC
.	TRBJ1-3	TRBV18	TRBD1	CASSPRTGVGNTIYF	TGTGCCAGCTCACCACGGACAGGAGTCGGAAACACCATATATTTT
.	TRBJ1-6	TRBV18	.	CASSPGGEYNSPLHF	TGTGCCAGCTCACCCGGGGGGGAATATAATTCACCCCTCCACTTT
once	TRBJ2-1	TRBV2	TRBD2	CASSSPGLASEQFF	TGTGCCAGCAGTTCCCCGGGACTAGCGAGTGAGCAGTTCTTC
.	TRBJ2-7	TRBV6-5	TRBD2	CASSYSLGTTYEQYF	TGTGCCAGCAGTTACAGTCTGGGGACTACCTACGAGCAGTACTTC
once	TRBJ1-4	TRBV28	.	CASSIKQGPREKLFF	TGTGCCAGCAGTATCAAACAGGGCCCACGGGAAAAACTGTTTTTT
.	TRBJ1-1	TRBV5-4	.	CASSLGGTLNTEAFF	TGTGCCAGCAGCTTGGGAGGGACACTGAACACTGAAGCTTTCTTT
.	TRBJ2-7	TRBV7-8	.	CASSSNYRALGEQYF	TGTGCCAGCAGCTCTAACTACAGGGCCCTGGGGGAGCAGTACTTC
.	TRBJ2-6	TRBV2	.	CASSGGGPGGFSGANVLTF	TGTGCCAGCAGTGGGGGGGGCCCTGGGGGCTTCTCTGGGGCCAACGTCCTGACTTTC
.	TRBJ1-2	TRBV2	.	CASSEGLYISGYTF	TGTGCCAGCAGTGAGGGACTGTACATCTCCGGCTACACCTTC
.	TRBJ1-4	TRBV4-1	.	CASSQAGTNEKLFF	TGCGCCAGCAGCCAAGCCGGAACTAATGAAAAACTGTTTTTT
.	TRBJ2-3	TRBV6-6	.	CASSYSASRSTNTQYF	TGTGCCAGCAGTTACTCGGCTAGCCGCTCCACGAATACGCAGTATTTT
.	TRBJ1-2	TRBV6-5	.	CASSYSGQRRYGYTF	TGTGCCAGCAGTTACTCGGGGCAGAGACGCTATGGCTACACCTTC
.	TRBJ1-1	TRBV9	.	CASSSGSLNTEAFF	TGTGCCAGCAGCAGCGGCAGCCTGAACACTGAAGCTTTCTTT
.	TRBJ2-1	TRBV30	.	CAWRNPVAYNEQFF	TGTGCCTGGAGGAACCCTGTAGCATACAATGAGCAGTTCTTC
once	TRBJ2-3	TRBV7-9	TRBD2	CASTKWDSGSADTQYF	TGTGCCAGCACCAAGTGGGATAGCGGGAGCGCAGATACGCAGTATTTT
.	TRBJ1-6	TRBV19	TRBD1	CASSVRTGRRVNSPLHF	TGTGCCAGTAGTGTCAGGACAGGGAGGCGGGTAAATTCACCCCTCCACTTT
.	TRBJ1-2	TRBV28	TRBD1	CASSFGTALSSYGYTF	TGTGCCAGCAGTTTCGGGACAGCGCTATCAAGCTATGGCTACACCTTC
.	TRBJ1-5	TRBV2	TRBD1	CASSAGQGVQPQHF	TGTGCCAGCAGTGCAGGACAGGGGGTACAGCCCCAGCATTTT
.	TRBJ2-1	TRBV6-5	TRBD2	CASSYRSGGANHEQFF	TGTGCCAGCAGTTACAGAAGCGGGGGGGCTAATCATGAGCAGTTCTTC
.	TRBJ2-7	TRBV7-7	TRBD2	CASSLGQRGDDEQYF	TGTGCTAGCAGTCTCGGTCAGCGGGGGGACGACGAGCAGTACTTC
once	TRBJ2-5	TRBV29-1	.	CSVEATTGAPQETQYF	TGCAGCGTTGAAGCCACGACAGGAGCCCCCCAAGAGACCCAGTACTTC
.	TRBJ2-7	TRBV4-2	TRBD1	CASSQDLTGGSGEQYF	TGTGCCAGCAGCCAGGATTTAACAGGGGGGTCGGGCGAGCAGTACTTC
.	TRBJ1-4	TRBV2	TRBD1	CASSNPDREDEKLFF	TGTGCCAGCAGTAATCCGGACAGGGAAGATGAAAAACTGTTTTTT
.	TRBJ2-1	TRBV11-2	TRBD2	CASSSGLAVYNEQFF	TGTGCCAGCAGCTCGGGACTAGCGGTCTACAATGAGCAGTTCTTC
.	TRBJ1-5	TRBV5-1	.	CASSEDTSQEPQHF	TGCGCCAGCAGCGAGGACACCTCCCAGGAGCCCCAGCATTTT
.	TRBJ1-5	TRBV5-1	.	CASSREEPQHF	TGCGCCAGCAGCCGAGAGGAGCCCCAGCATTTT
.	TRBJ1-4	TRBV5-4	.	CASSLSWEEKLFF	TGTGCCAGCAGCTTGTCGTGGGAGGAAAAACTGTTTTTT
.	TRBJ2-2	TRBV10-3	TRBD2	CAISTTSGSYSTGELFF	TGTGCCATCAGCACGACTAGCGGGAGCTACTCAACCGGGGAGCTGTTTTTT